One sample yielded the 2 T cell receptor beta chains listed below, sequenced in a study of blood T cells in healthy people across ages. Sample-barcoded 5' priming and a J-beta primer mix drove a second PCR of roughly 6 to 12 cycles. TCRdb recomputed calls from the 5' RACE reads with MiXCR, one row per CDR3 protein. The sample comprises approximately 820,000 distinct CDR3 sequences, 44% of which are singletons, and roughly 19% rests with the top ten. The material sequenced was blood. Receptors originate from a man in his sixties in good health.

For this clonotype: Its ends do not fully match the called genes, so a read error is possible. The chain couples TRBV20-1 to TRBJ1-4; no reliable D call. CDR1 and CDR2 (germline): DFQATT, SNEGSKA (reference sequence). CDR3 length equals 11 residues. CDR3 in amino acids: CGASPDGKLFF. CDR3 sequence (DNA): TGCGGTGCTTCCCCTGACGGAAAACTGTTTTTT.

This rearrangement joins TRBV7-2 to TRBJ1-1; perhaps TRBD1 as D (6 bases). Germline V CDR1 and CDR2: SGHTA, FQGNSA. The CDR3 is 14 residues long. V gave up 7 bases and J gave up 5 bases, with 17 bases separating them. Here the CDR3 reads CASIPRRGTTEAFF. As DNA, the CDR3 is TGTGCCAGCATCCCGAGGAGGGGGACAACTGAAGCTTTCTTT.